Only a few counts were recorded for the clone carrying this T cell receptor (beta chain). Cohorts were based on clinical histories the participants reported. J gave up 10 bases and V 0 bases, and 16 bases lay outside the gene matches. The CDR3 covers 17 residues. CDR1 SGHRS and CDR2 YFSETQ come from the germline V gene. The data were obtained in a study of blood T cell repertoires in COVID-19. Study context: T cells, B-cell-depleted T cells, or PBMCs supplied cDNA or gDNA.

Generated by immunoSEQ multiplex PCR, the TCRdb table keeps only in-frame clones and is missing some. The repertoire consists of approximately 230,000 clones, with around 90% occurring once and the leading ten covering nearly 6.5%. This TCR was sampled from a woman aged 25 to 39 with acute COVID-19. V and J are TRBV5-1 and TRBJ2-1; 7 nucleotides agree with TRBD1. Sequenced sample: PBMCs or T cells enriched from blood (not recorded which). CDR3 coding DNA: TGCGCCAGCAGCTTGGGGCTCATTCCCACCACACAGGGGGAGCAGTTCTTC. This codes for CASSLGLIPTTQGEQFF.